The 10 T cell receptor beta chains below all came from one sample that was sequenced in a study of HIV-infected patients and healthy controls. TCRdb reanalysed the 5' RACE reads using MiXCR and keeps one entry per CDR3 protein. The sample records about 63,000 distinct CDR3 sequences, roughly 16% being singletons. Sequencing was done on a sample of CD4+ T cells from blood. Receptors were obtained from a human donor in good health.

This sequence joins TRBV30 and TRBJ2-7, with D possibly TRBD1 on 5 matching bases. The V and J ends lost 4 bases and 0 bases respectively, with 7 bases between them. The CDR3 is 12 amino acids. The V gene's germline CDR1 is GTSNPN and CDR2 SVGIG (reference sequence). The CDR3 reads CAWTGYSYEQYF. DNA for the CDR3: TGTGCCTGGACAGGGTACTCCTACGAGCAGTACTTC. Variable domain in full (rest from reference TRBV30 and TRBJ2-7): SQTIHQWPATLVQPVGSPLSLECTVEGTSNPNLYWYRQAAGRGLQLLFYSVGIGQISSEVPQNLSASRPQDRQFILSSKKLLLSDSGFYLCAWTGYSYEQYFGPGTRLTVT.

This chain uses TRBV19 with TRBJ1-3, with D uncertain. Germline-derived CDR1 and CDR2 are LNHDA and SQIVND (reference sequence). Trimming took off 3 bases at V and 7 bases at J, with 7 bases between the two ends. The CDR3 is made up of 12 amino acids. The CDR3, as DNA: TGTGCCAGTAGTATGGACCGGAACACCATATATTTT. Its translation: CASSMDRNTIYF.

The chain uses TRBV6-2 or TRBV6-3 and TRBJ2-6; D is uncertain. This CDR3 has 15 amino acids. The germline gives CDR1 MNHEY, CDR2 SVGEGT. V gave up 0 bases and J gave up 1 base, with 4 bases separating them. CDR3 amino acids: CASSYSTSGANVLTF. The CDR3 DNA sequence: TGTGCCAGCAGTTACTCCACATCTGGGGCCAACGTCCTGACTTTC.

This clonotype has a count of ten or more. The chain uses TRBV20-1 and TRBJ2-5; no clear D gene. Germline CDR1 is DFQATT and CDR2 is SNEGSKA (reference sequence). The ends were cut back, 0 bases at V and 5 bases at J, with 13 bases in the middle. The CDR3 is 14 residues long. The CDR3 region has the DNA TGCAGTGCTAGAGATTGGATTGGGCTGGAGACCCAGTACTTC. As protein: CSARDWIGLETQYF.

This clonotype was counted only a few times. The genes are TRBV29-1 and TRBJ2-1; D is possibly TRBD2 (5 bases). The CDR3 extends over 13 amino acids. In germline, CDR1 is SQVTM, CDR2 ANQGSEA. V gave up 6 bases and J gave up 5 bases, with 14 bases separating them. The CDR3 DNA reads as TGCAGCGTCCTATCGGGAACCCACAATGAGCAGTTCTTC. Its protein is CSVLSGTHNEQFF.

This rearrangement joins TRBV7-2 to TRBJ2-1; TRBD1 agrees at 10 bases. CDR3 length: 16 residues. The germline CDR1 and CDR2 sequences are SGHTA and FQGNSA. Trimming cost V 1 base and J 9 bases; bases outside gene matches: 9. The CDR3 loop is CASSLGPGTGASEQFF. The CDR3 DNA reads as TGTGCCAGCAGCTTAGGCCCCGGGACAGGGGCAAGTGAGCAGTTCTTC.

This clonotype was seen more than once but under ten times. V gene TRBV29-1 combines with J gene TRBJ2-3, with TRBD2 identical over 7 bases. Germline assignment: CDR1 SQVTM and CDR2 ANQGSEA. V gave up 2 bases and J gave up 0 bases; unmatched junction bases: 5. CDR3 length: 15 amino acids. For the CDR3, the DNA is TGCAGCGTTGAATCCGGGGGGACGAGCACAGATACGCAGTATTTT. Translating gives CSVESGGTSTDTQYF.

In its sample, this clonotype was seen many times. The V call is TRBV6-1, the J call TRBJ2-5; D possibly matches TRBD1 or TRBD2 (5 bases each). From germline, CDR1 is MNHNS and CDR2 SASEGT. This CDR3 comprises 14 residues. Trimming pared 3 bases from V and 4 bases from J, leaving 12 bases between. The CDR3 here is CASSEQAGRETQYF. The CDR3 nucleotides read TGTGCCAGCAGTGAGCAGGCAGGGAGAGAGACCCAGTACTTC.

By proportion, this clonotype is medium-sized. The genes are TRBV28 and TRBJ2-1, with 9 positions matching TRBD1. V gave up 3 bases and J gave up 10 bases; unmatched junction bases: 7. The CDR3 extends over 14 amino acids. The V gene's germline CDR1 is MDHEN and CDR2 SYDVKM. CDR3 in amino acids: CASSLGQGVREQFF. CDR3 coding DNA: TGTGCCAGCAGTTTGGGACAGGGCGTTAGGGAGCAGTTCTTC. Drawing the rest from reference TRBV28 and TRBJ2-1, the complete variable domain is DVKVTQSSRYLVKRTGEKVFLECVQDMDHENMFWYRQDPGLGLRLIYFSYDVKMKEKGDIPEGYSVSREKKERFSLILESASTNQTSMYLCASSLGQGVREQFFGPGTRLTVL.

This clonotype was found a few times. The chain links TRBV20-1 to TRBJ2-1; D is ambiguous. Between the trimmed V and J ends, which lost 0 bases and 4 bases, there was a span of 16 bases. The CDR3 is 16 residues long. The germline gives CDR1 DFQATT, CDR2 SNEGSKA (reference sequence). CDR3 sequence (DNA): TGCAGTGCTAGAGATAGTTGGGCGATCCCTTACAATGAGCAGTTCTTC. This sequence encodes CSARDSWAIPYNEQFF.